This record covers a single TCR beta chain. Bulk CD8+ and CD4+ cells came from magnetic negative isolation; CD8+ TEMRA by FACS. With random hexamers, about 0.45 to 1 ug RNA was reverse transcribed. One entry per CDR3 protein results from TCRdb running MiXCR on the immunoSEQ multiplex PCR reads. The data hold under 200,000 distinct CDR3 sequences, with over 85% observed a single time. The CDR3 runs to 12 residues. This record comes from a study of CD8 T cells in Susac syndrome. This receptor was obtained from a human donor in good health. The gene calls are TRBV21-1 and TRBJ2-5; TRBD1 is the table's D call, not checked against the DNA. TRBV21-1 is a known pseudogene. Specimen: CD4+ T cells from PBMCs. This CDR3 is CAWQGAQETQYF. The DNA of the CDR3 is TGTGCATGGCAGGGGGCCCAAGAGACCCAGTACTTC.